This TCR beta chain is from a study of shared clonotypes between healthy human individuals. Concerning this clone: Its matching antigen is unknown.

The CDR3 runs to 14 residues. Trimming took off 4 bases at V and 2 bases at J, with 9 bases between the two ends. The germline gives CDR1 SQVTM, CDR2 ANQGSEA. Whole-study findings and limits: Among several donors, approximately 5.4% of naive CD4 clonotypes were found in common. Relative to their counterparts shared across all four donors, non-shared clonotypes exhibited diminished generation probabilities.

Method: immunoSEQ multiplex PCR; TCRdb's copy keeps in-frame clones and lacks some. Found here are some 580,000 clones, less than 98% of them singletons; the top ten hold around 0.057%. The gene calls are TRBV29-1 and TRBJ2-6; a weak D match, TRBD1 (6 bases). The sequenced sample consisted of naive CD4+ T cells sorted from blood. The subset here: CD45RA+ positively selected. The clonotype comes from a woman aged 25 to 45 in good health. The CDR3 loop is CSVGTAPGANVLTF. CDR3 sequence (DNA): TGCAGCGTTGGGACAGCCCCTGGGGCCAACGTCCTGACTTTC.